This T cell receptor beta chain was sequenced during a study of blood T cells in healthy people across ages. The CDR3 spans 14 residues. V was clipped by 7 bases and J by 2 bases, with 14 bases between them. Germline V lookup: CDR1 MDHEN, CDR2 SYDVKM. Using a J-beta primer mix together with a sample-barcoded 5' primer, a second PCR was run for about 7 to 12 cycles. TCRdb recomputed calls from the 5' RACE reads with MiXCR, one row per CDR3 protein. The sample lists 550,000 to 800,000 distinct CDR3 sequences, around a fifth occurring once. Whole-study results and caveats: Both naive CD4+ cell counts and diversity were greater in long-lived donors than in aged donors. Roughly linear declines in TCR beta diversity per million T cells occurred with age. Changes in expanded clonotypes were possibly confounded, as the CMV status of donors was unknown. Correlation between TCR beta diversity and naive T cell percentage was strong.

Comment on this clonotype: What it recognizes is unknown.

The sample was blood. This chain joins TRBV28 and TRBJ1-1; D gene ambiguous. This TCR was recovered from a man aged 65-85 years in good health. This chain's CDR3 is CASNPGVLNTEAFF. CDR3 sequence (DNA): TGTGCCAGCAATCCCGGGGTACTCAACACTGAAGCTTTCTTT.